These T cell receptor beta chains were read from a single sample in a study of T cell responses to AZD1222 COVID-19 vaccine. The repertoire was sequenced with immunoSEQ multiplex PCR; TCRdb's copy has only in-frame clones and lacks some. The sample records around 79,000 clones, around 89% being singletons. The source material was peripheral blood, sampled on day 0 of AZD1222 vaccination. These receptors originate from an adult in good health. CDR3s include the opening cysteine and the closing phenylalanine or tryptophan. The D gene is left open where the match is weak. For some rows the clone size is stated as once, few or many, or as a class when expanded; others skip it.

D gene	clone size	V gene	J gene	CDR3 protein	CDR3 DNA
TRBD1	NA	TRBV28	TRBJ1-4	CASTATGEDEKLFF	TGTGCCAGCACTGCGACAGGGGAAGATGAAAAACTGTTTTTT
NA	NA	TRBV9	TRBJ1-4	CASSVASGGVAEKLFF	TGTGCCAGCAGCGTAGCCTCGGGGGGTGTTGCTGAAAAACTGTTTTTT
NA	once	TRBV6-1	TRBJ2-7	CASSDSYEQYF	TGTGCCAGCAGTGACAGCTACGAGCAGTACTTC
TRBD2	NA	TRBV19	TRBJ2-7	CASRTGLAGAHEQYF	TGTGCCAGTCGGACGGGACTAGCGGGAGCCCACGAGCAGTACTTC
NA	once	TRBV4-2	TRBJ2-7	CASSQLGPSPFNYEQYF	TGTGCCAGCAGCCAGCTAGGGCCTTCCCCCTTCAATTACGAGCAGTACTTC
NA	NA	TRBV5-4	TRBJ1-2	CASSLDTSGHGYTF	TGTGCCAGCAGCTTGGACACCTCAGGCCATGGCTACACCTTC
TRBD1	NA	TRBV5-1	TRBJ2-2	CASSLDGQGTTRELFF	TGCGCCAGCAGCTTGGATGGACAGGGGACTACCCGGGAGCTGTTTTTT
TRBD1	once	TRBV7-9	TRBJ2-1	CASSSTGTGDNEQFF	TGTGCCAGCAGCTCCACCGGGACAGGAGACAATGAGCAGTTCTTC
NA	once	TRBV10-3	TRBJ2-1	CAISWGGTFNEQFF	TGTGCCATCAGTTGGGGCGGGACTTTCAATGAGCAGTTCTTC
NA	NA	TRBV28	TRBJ1-4	CASSFSGADNEKLFF	TGTGCCAGCAGTTTTTCCGGGGCAGATAATGAAAAACTGTTTTTT
NA	once	TRBV12-3/TRBV12-4	TRBJ2-5	CASSELAQETQYF	TGTGCCAGCAGTGAATTAGCCCAAGAGACCCAGTACTTC
NA	few	TRBV5-6	TRBJ2-5	CASSPEGLTGRETQYF	TGTGCCAGCAGCCCGGAGGGGTTGACAGGCAGGGAGACCCAGTACTTC
NA	NA	TRBV5-4	TRBJ2-2	CASSLQYTGELFF	TGTGCCAGCAGCTTGCAGTACACCGGGGAGCTGTTTTTT
TRBD1	NA	TRBV5-1	TRBJ2-7	CASSLATGGSYEQYF	TGCGCCAGCAGCTTGGCAACAGGGGGGTCCTACGAGCAGTACTTC
NA	NA	TRBV7-6	TRBJ2-7	CASSLVGENYEQYF	TGTGCCAGCAGCTTAGTCGGGGAGAACTACGAGCAGTACTTC
NA	NA	TRBV15	TRBJ1-2	CATSRDPGLGPGYTF	TGTGCCACCAGCAGAGATCCGGGGTTGGGCCCCGGCTACACCTTC
TRBD1	NA	TRBV28	TRBJ1-1	CASSHHTDRANTEAFF	TGTGCCAGCAGTCACCATACCGACAGGGCAAACACTGAAGCTTTCTTT
TRBD2	NA	TRBV6-2/TRBV6-3	TRBJ2-7	CASSYDSGRAAYEQYF	TGTGCCAGCAGTTACGATAGCGGGAGGGCCGCCTACGAGCAGTACTTC
NA	NA	TRBV4-1	TRBJ2-6	CASSQERQGLVLTF	TGCGCCAGCAGCCAAGAAAGGCAGGGACTCGTCCTGACTTTC
NA	NA	TRBV2	TRBJ2-4	CASSDSEAKNIQYF	TGTGCCAGCAGTGATTCCGAAGCCAAAAACATTCAGTACTTC
NA	NA	TRBV27	TRBJ1-5	CASSSSGNQPQHF	TGTGCCAGCAGTTCCTCCGGCAATCAGCCCCAGCATTTT
NA	NA	TRBV7-2	TRBJ2-1	CASSLRSHPYNEQFF	TGTGCCAGCAGCTTAAGGTCTCACCCCTACAATGAGCAGTTCTTC
NA	NA	TRBV4-3	TRBJ2-7	CASSQWGTSYEQYF	TGCGCCAGCAGCCAATGGGGGACCTCCTACGAGCAGTACTTC
NA	NA	TRBV28	TRBJ2-5	CASQGKFQETQYF	TGTGCCAGCCAAGGGAAATTCCAAGAGACCCAGTACTTC
TRBD1	NA	TRBV6-5	TRBJ1-1	CASRRQGNTEAFF	TGTGCCAGCAGAAGACAGGGGAACACTGAAGCTTTCTTT